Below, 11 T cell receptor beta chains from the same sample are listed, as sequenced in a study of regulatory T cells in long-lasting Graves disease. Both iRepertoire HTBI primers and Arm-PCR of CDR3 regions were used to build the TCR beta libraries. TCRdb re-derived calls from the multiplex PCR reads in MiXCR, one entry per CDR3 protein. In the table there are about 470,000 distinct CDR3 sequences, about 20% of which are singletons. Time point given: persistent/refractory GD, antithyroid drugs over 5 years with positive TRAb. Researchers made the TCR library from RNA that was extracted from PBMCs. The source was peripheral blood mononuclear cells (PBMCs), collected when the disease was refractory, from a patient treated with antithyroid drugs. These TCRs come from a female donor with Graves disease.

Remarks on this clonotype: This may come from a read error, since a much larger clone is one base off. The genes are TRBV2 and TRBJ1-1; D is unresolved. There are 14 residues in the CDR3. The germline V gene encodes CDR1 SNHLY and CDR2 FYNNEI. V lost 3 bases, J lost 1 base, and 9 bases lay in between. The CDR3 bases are TGTGCCAGCAGTGACGAACGGGGGAACACTGAAGCTTTCTTT. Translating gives CASSDERGNTEAFF.

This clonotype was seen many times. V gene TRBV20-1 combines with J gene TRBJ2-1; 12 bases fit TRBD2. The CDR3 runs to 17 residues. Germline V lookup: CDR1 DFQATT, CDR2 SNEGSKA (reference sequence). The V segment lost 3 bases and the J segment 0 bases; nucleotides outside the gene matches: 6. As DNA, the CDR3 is TGCAGTGCTAGTGGGCTAGCGGGAGGGAGCTCCTACAATGAGCAGTTCTTC. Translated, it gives CSASGLAGGSSYNEQFF.

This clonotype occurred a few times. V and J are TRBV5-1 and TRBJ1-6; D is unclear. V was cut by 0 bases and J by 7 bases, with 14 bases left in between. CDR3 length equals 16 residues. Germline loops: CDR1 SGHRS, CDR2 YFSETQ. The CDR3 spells CASSLGVGRPNSPLHF. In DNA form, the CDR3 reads TGCGCCAGCAGCTTGGGGGTAGGCAGGCCGAATTCACCCCTCCACTTT.

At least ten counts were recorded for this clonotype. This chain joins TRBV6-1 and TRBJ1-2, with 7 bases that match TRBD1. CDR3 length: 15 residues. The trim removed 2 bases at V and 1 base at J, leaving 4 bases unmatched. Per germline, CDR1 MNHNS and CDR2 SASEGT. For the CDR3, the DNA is TGTGCCAGCAGTGAATTGGGGACAGTTAACTATGGCTACACCTTC. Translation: CASSELGTVNYGYTF.

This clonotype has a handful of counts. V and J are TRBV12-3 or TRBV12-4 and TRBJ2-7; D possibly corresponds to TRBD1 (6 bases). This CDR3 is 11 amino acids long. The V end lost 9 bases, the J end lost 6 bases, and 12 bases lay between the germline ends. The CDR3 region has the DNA TGTGCCAGTTTACAGGGCTCCGAGCAGTACTTC. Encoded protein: CASLQGSEQYF.

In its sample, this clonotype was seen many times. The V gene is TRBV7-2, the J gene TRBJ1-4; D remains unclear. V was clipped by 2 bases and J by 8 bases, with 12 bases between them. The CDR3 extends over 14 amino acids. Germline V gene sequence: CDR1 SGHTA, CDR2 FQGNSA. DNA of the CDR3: TGTGCCAGCAGCTTACCCCGGGGTAGCGAAAAACTGTTTTTT. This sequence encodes CASSLPRGSEKLFF.

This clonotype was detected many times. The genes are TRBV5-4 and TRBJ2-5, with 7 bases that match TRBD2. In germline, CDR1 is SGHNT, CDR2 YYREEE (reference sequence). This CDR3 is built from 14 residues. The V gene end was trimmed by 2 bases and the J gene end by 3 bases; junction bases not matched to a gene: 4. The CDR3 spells CASSLGLEKETQYF. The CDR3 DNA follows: TGTGCCAGCAGCTTAGGACTAGAGAAAGAGACCCAGTACTTC.

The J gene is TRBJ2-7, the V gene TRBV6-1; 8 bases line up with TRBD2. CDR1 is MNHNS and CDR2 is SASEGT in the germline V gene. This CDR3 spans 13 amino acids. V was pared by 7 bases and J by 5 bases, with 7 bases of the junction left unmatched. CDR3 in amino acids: CASIGTRKNEQYF. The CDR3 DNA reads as TGTGCCAGCATCGGGACTAGGAAAAACGAGCAGTACTTC.

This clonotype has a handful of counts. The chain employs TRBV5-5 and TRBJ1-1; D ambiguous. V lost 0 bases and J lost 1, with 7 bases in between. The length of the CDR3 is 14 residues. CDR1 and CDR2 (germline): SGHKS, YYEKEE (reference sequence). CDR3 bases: TGTGCCAGCAGCTTGGCGATCCAGAACACTGAAGCTTTCTTT. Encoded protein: CASSLAIQNTEAFF.

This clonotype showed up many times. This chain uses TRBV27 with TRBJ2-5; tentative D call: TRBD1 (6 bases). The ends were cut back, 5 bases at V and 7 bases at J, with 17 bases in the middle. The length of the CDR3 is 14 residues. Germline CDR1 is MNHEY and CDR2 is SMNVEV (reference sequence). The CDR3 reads CASSLQGRGGTQYF. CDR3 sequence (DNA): TGTGCCAGCAGTCTCCAGGGGCGAGGGGGGACCCAGTACTTC.

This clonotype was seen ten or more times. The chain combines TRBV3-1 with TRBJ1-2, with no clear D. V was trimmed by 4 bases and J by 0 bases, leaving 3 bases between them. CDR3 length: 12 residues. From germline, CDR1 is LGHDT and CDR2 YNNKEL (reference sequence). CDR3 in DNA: TGTGCCAGCAGCCGGACTAACTATGGCTACACCTTC. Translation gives CASSRTNYGYTF.